Presented here are 15 T cell receptor beta chains from one specimen sequenced in a study of blood T cell repertoires in COVID-19. Measured with immunoSEQ multiplex PCR; TCRdb has only the in-frame clones, and not every one. The table has about 130,000 clones, around 89% seen once. The sequencing sample was made of peripheral blood. The receptors were sampled from a man aged 50 or older with acute or convalescent COVID-19.

The V call is TRBV14, the J call TRBJ2-7; D remains unclear. V was shortened by 3 bases and J by 5 bases, with 8 bases between the two germline ends. Germline V CDR1 and CDR2: SGHDN, FVKESK. CDR3 length equals 12 residues. The CDR3 sequence is CASSHVTDEQYF. CDR3 coding DNA: TGTGCCAGCAGCCACGTCACAGACGAGCAGTACTTC.

The chain is built from TRBV6-5 and TRBJ1-2; possible D gene TRBD1, 6 bases. The CDR3 has 15 residues. From germline, CDR1 is MNHEY and CDR2 SVGAGI. V shed 2 bases and J shed 5 bases, with 15 bases lying between them. CDR3 sequence (DNA): TGTGCCAGCAGTTACCGCAACAGGGAGGGGTATGGCTACACCTTC. It codes for CASSYRNREGYGYTF.

This chain links TRBV11-2 with TRBJ1-2, with 7 bases fitting TRBD1. Unmatched junction bases numbered 13, after V lost 4 bases and J lost 8 bases. Germline CDR1 reads SGHAT; CDR2 reads FQNNGV. There are 15 residues in the CDR3. The CDR3 DNA reads TGTGCCAGCAGCTCCCGGCCAGGGGGGCTTTGGGGCTACACCTTC. Translating gives CASSSRPGGLWGYTF.

The chain combines TRBV11-2 with TRBJ1-2; 8 bases are shared with TRBD1. Germline loops: CDR1 SGHAT, CDR2 FQNNGV. The J segment lost 14 bases and the V segment lost 1 base, leaving 9 bases of the junction unmatched. The CDR3 is made up of 13 amino acids. The CDR3 DNA reads TGTGCCAGCAGCTTAGCCTCGGGACAGGAAGGAACCTTC. It translates to CASSLASGQEGTF.

The chain couples TRBV5-4 to TRBJ2-7; tentatively, D is TRBD2 (5 bases). Between the trimmed V and J ends, which lost 4 bases and 6 bases, there was a span of 17 bases. CDR3 length: 14 residues. Germline V gene sequence: CDR1 SGHNT, CDR2 YYREEE (reference sequence). This CDR3 reads CASSLRTDGSEQYF. The DNA of the CDR3 is TGTGCCAGCAGCCTGAGGACTGACGGAAGCGAGCAGTACTTC.

V gene TRBV6-5 combines with J gene TRBJ1-1; D remains ambiguous. This CDR3 spans 12 amino acids. The V end lost 7 bases, the J end lost 2 bases, and 8 bases lay between the germline ends. CDR1 is MNHEY, CDR2 SVGAGI, per germline. CDR3 in amino acids: CASKYRNTEAFF. CDR3 bases: TGTGCCAGCAAATACAGAAACACTGAAGCTTTCTTT.

The chain is built from TRBV19 and TRBJ2-2; D is perhaps TRBD1 (5 bases). Trimming stripped 5 bases from V and 6 bases from J, with 16 bases between. Germline V lookup: CDR1 LNHDA, CDR2 SQIVND (reference sequence). The CDR3 is 15 amino acids. The CDR3: CASSWQGQSSGELFF. The CDR3 DNA reads as TGTGCCAGTAGTTGGCAGGGTCAGAGTTCCGGGGAGCTGTTTTTT.

The V gene is TRBV2, the J gene TRBJ2-1; 9 bases match TRBD2. Germline V CDR1 and CDR2: SNHLY, FYNNEI. V shed 4 bases, J shed 4 bases, and the junction held 5 bases outside the gene matches. This CDR3 spans 15 amino acids. The CDR3 is CASSGAGGTYNEQFF. CDR3 nucleotides: TGTGCCAGCAGTGGGGCGGGAGGGACATACAATGAGCAGTTCTTC.

The chain employs TRBV12-3 or TRBV12-4 and TRBJ1-1; D is unresolved. Trimming took 2 bases from V and 1 from J, leaving 5 bases between them. This CDR3 region has 13 residues. The CDR3 coding sequence is TGTGCCAGCAGTTTATCGAGGAACACTGAAGCTTTCTTT. Its protein is CASSLSRNTEAFF.

This clone appeared once. The V gene is TRBV5-8, the J gene TRBJ1-2, with D tentatively TRBD1 (5 bases). Germline V CDR1 and CDR2: SGHTS, YDEGEE. V lost 1 base to trimming and J lost 8 bases, with 15 bases between them. This CDR3 spans 14 amino acids. The CDR3 DNA follows: TGTGCCAGCAGCTTGAAGGGGTCTGGCTTCGGCTACACCTTC. The encoded protein is CASSLKGSGFGYTF.

The rearrangement uses TRBV7-8 and TRBJ1-4; D unclear. This CDR3 has 15 amino acids. V lost 1 base and J lost 1, with 7 bases in between. Germline V CDR1 and CDR2: SGHVS, FQNEAQ. In DNA form, the CDR3 reads TGTGCCAGCAGCTTAGACTTACTAACTAATGAAAAACTGTTTTTT. As protein: CASSLDLLTNEKLFF.

There are a few counts of this clone. Other nucleotide sequences from this sample produce the same CDR3. The V gene is TRBV15, the J gene TRBJ1-2; D is possibly TRBD1 (5 bases). The V gene's germline CDR1 is LNHNV and CDR2 YYDKDF (reference sequence). This CDR3 is built from 13 residues. Deletions cut 2 bases from V and 2 bases from J, with 6 bases between. CDR3 in DNA: TGTGCCACCAGCAGACAGGGAAACTATGGCTACACCTTC. Translation gives CATSRQGNYGYTF.

On this clone: The same CDR3 arises from other DNA sequences in this sample as well. This rearrangement joins TRBV27 to TRBJ2-1; a weak D match, TRBD2 (5 bases). V lost 5 bases and J 0 bases, leaving 11 bases between the germline ends. CDR1 MNHEY and CDR2 SMNVEV come from the germline V gene (reference sequence). The length of the CDR3 is 15 residues. The CDR3 reads CASSLSGSSYNEQFF. The CDR3 DNA follows: TGTGCCAGCAGTCTGAGCGGTTCCTCCTACAATGAGCAGTTCTTC.

This clone was counted between two and nine times. The chain employs TRBV10-2 and TRBJ1-5; the match to TRBD1 covers 7 bases. Germline V lookup: CDR1 WSHSY, CDR2 SAAADI. The CDR3 is made up of 13 amino acids. Losses at the gene ends were 8 bases for V and 5 bases for J; bases not matched to a gene: 6. The DNA of the CDR3 is TGCGCCAGCGGGGGAGACAGGGATCAGCCCCAGCATTTT. It specifies CASGGDRDQPQHF.

The chain carries TRBV9 and TRBJ2-1; perhaps TRBD1 as D (5 bases). The CDR3 sequence is 13 residues long. V was pared by 0 bases and J by 9 bases, with 10 bases between. CDR1 is SGDLS, CDR2 YYNGEE, per germline. The CDR3 DNA reads as TGTGCCAGCAGCGTAGATAGGGGCGGTGAGCAGTTCTTC. This translates into CASSVDRGGEQFF. Looking up the rest from reference TRBV9 and TRBJ2-1 gives the full variable domain: DSGVTQTPKHLITATGQRVTLRCSPRSGDLSVYWYQQSLDQGLQFLIQYYNGEERAKGNILERFSAQQFPDLHSELNLSSLELGDSALYFCASSVDRGGEQFFGPGTRLTVL.